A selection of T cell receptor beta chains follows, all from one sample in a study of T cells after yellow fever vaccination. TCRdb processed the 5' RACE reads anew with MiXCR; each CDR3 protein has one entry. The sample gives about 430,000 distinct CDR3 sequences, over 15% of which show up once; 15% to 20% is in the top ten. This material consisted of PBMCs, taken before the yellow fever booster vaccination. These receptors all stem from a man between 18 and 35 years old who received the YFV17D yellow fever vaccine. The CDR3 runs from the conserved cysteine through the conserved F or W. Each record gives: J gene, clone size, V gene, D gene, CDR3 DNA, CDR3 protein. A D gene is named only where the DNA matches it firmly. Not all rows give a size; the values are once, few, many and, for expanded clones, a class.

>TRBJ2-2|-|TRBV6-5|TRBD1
TGTGCCGCACGCCGGACAGGGGGCCCCGGGGAGCTGTTTTTT
CAARRTGGPGELFF
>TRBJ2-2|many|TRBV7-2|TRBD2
TGTGCCAGCAGCTTAGTGGCGGGGGGGGGCACCGGGGAGCTGTTTTTT
CASSLVAGGGTGELFF
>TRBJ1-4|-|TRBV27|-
TGTGCCAGCAGACGGGGCTCTAATGAAAAACTGTTTTTT
CASRRGSNEKLFF
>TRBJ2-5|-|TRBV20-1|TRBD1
TGCAGTGCTAGAGGGCCAGGGGGCGACGAGACCCAGTACTTC
CSARGPGGDETQYF
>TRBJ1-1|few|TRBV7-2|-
TGTGCCAGCAGCTTCCCAGCTACTGAAGCTTTCTTT
CASSFPATEAFF
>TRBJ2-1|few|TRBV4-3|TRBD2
TGCGCCAGCAGCCAAGAACTAGCGGGGGTTAATGAGCAGTTCTTC
CASSQELAGVNEQFF
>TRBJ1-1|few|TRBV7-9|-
TGTGCCAGCAGCATCAACCCCACAGGGACCGCTGAAGCTTTCTTT
CASSINPTGTAEAFF
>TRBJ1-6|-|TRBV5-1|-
TGCGCCAGCAGCAACGAGGGTGGTTCACCCCTCCACTTT
CASSNEGGSPLHF
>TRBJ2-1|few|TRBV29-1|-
TGCAGCGTTACTGGACAGCCTCAGCAGTTCTTC
CSVTGQPQQFF
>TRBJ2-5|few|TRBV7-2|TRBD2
TGTGCCAGCAGCTTAGTTGCGGTACTAGCGGGGGGGCGAGAGACCCAGTACTTC
CASSLVAVLAGGRETQYF
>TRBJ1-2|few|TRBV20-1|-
TGCAGTGCTAGGGTTCTAACCAACTATGGCTACACCTTC
CSARVLTNYGYTF
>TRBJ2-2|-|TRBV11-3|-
TGTGCCAGCAGCCTGGGGGGACACCCATTTGAGCTGTTTTTT
CASSLGGHPFELFF
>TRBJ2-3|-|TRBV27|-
TGTGCCAGCAGTATAACCGGGACCAATACGCAGTATTTT
CASSITGTNTQYF
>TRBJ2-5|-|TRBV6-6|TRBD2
TGTGCCAGCAGTTACTATCATCCGCGGGAGGGCGAGACCCAGTACTTC
CASSYYHPREGETQYF
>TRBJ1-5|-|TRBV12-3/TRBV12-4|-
TGTGCCAGCAGTTTAGTGGGCAGGCGGGAGTGGCCCCAGCATTTT
CASSLVGRREWPQHF